This T cell receptor beta chain was sequenced in a study of control samples from healthy donors and cancer patients. Repertoires were generated with immunoSEQ multiplex PCR, while TCRdb's copy carries only in-frame clones and drops some. The sample contains about 51,000 clones, over 85% of which appear only once. J was trimmed by 4 bases and V by 5 bases; bases with no gene match: 4. This CDR3 comprises 13 residues. Sample: PBMCs. This chain connects TRBV12-3 or TRBV12-4 to TRBJ2-5; the match to TRBD2 covers 7 bases. This sequence originates from a man aged 35 to 55 with colorectal cancer. Here the CDR3 reads CASSSGKGETQYF. The CDR3 DNA reads as TGTGCCAGCAGTAGCGGGAAGGGAGAGACCCAGTACTTC.